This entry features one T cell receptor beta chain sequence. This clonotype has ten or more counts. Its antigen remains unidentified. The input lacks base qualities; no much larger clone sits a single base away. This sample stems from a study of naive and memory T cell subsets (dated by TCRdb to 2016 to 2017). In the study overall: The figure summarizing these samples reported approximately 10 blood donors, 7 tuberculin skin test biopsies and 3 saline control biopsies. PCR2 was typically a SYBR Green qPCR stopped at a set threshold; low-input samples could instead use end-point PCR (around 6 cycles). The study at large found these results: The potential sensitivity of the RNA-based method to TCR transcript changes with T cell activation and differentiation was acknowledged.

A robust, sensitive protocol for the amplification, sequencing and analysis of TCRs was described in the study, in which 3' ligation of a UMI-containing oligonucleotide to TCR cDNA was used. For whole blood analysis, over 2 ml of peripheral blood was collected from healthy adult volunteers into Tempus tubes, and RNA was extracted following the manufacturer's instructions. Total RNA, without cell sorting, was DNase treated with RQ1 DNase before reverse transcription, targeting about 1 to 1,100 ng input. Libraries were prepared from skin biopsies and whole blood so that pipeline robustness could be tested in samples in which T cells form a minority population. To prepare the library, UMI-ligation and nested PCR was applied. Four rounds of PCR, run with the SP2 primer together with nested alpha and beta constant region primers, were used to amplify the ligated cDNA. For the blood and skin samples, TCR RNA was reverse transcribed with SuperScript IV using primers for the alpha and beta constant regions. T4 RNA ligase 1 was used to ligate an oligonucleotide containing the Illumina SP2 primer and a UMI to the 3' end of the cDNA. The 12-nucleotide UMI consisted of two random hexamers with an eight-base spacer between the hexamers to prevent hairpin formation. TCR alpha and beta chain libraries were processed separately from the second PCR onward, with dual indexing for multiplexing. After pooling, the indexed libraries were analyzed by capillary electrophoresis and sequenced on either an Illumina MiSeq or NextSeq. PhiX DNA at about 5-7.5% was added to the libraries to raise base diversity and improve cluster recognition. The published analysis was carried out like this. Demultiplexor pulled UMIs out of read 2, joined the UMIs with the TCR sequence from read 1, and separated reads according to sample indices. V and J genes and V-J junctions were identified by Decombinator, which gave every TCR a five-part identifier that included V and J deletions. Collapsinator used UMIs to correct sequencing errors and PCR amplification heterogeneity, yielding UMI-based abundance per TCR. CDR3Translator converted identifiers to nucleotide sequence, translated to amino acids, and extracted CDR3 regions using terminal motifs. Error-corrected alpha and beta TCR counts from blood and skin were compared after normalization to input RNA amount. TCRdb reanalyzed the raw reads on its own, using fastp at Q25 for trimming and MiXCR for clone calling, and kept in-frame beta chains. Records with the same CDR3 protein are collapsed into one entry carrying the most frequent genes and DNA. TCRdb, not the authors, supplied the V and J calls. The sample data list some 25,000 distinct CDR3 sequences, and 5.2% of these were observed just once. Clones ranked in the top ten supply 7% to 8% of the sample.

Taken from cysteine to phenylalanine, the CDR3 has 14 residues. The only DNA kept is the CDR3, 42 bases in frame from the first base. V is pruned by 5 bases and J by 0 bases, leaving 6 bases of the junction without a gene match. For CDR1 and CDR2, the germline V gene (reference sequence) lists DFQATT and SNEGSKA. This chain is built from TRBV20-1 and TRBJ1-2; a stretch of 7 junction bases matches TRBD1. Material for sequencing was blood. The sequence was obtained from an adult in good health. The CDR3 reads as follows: CSAPQGPSNYGYTF. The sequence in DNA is TGCAGTGCTCCACAGGGGCCCTCTAACTATGGCTACACCTTC.